These 23 T cell receptor beta chains were sequenced from one sample in a study of blood T cell repertoires in COVID-19. The table came from immunoSEQ multiplex PCR; TCRdb's copy has only in-frame clones and leaves some out. The repertoire holds 200,000 to 250,000 clones, with around 90% as singletons. Sequencing was done on a sample of peripheral blood. Receptors originate from a man at least 80 years old with acute or convalescent COVID-19.

The chain employs TRBV9 and TRBJ1-1, with a possible D match to TRBD1 (6 bases). Per the germline V gene, CDR1 is SGDLS and CDR2 is YYNGEE. Trimming pared 0 bases from V and 7 bases from J, leaving 13 bases between. The CDR3 is made up of 14 amino acids. CDR3 DNA: TGTGCCAGCAGCGTAGAACAGGGAATGGGTGAAGCTTTCTTT. This codes for CASSVEQGMGEAFF.

The chain carries TRBV6-5 and TRBJ1-3; possible D gene TRBD1, 6 bases. Germline V gives CDR1 MNHEY, CDR2 SVGAGI. The CDR3 contains 14 residues. Deletions cut 0 bases from V and 4 bases from J, with 7 bases between. The chain's CDR3 is CASSYSTGGNTIYF. CDR3 sequence (DNA): TGTGCCAGCAGTTACTCAACAGGGGGAAACACCATATATTTT.

This chain connects TRBV12-3 or TRBV12-4 to TRBJ1-1; 7 nucleotides align to TRBD1. J was trimmed by 9 bases and V by 0 bases; bases with no gene match: 4. This CDR3 has 13 amino acids. CDR3 DNA: TGTGCCAGCAGTTTAGCCCGGGACAGTAAAGCTTTCTTT. Its translation is CASSLARDSKAFF.

The chain uses TRBV5-6 and TRBJ1-6; D gene uncertain. V lost 2 bases to trimming and J lost 6 bases, with 12 bases between them. The CDR3 has 15 amino acids. Germline V gene sequence: CDR1 SGHDT, CDR2 YYEEEE. The chain's CDR3 is CASSLMGGGNSPLHF. The CDR3 bases are TGTGCCAGCAGCTTAATGGGTGGAGGTAATTCACCCCTCCACTTT.

This clone came up once. V gene TRBV30 combines with J gene TRBJ2-5, with D tentatively TRBD2 (5 bases). The CDR3 spans 15 residues. Germline assignment: CDR1 GTSNPN and CDR2 SVGIG (reference sequence). V was shortened by 4 bases and J by 3 bases, with 18 bases between the two germline ends. The CDR3 DNA sequence: TGTGCCTGGACCTTTCTGAGGGCGGGCAAAGAGACCCAGTACTTC. Translating it yields CAWTFLRAGKETQYF. The full variable domain, completed using reference TRBV30 and TRBJ2-5, is SQTIHQWPATLVQPVGSPLSLECTVEGTSNPNLYWYRQAAGRGLQLLFYSVGIGQISSEVPQNLSASRPQDRQFILSSKKLLLSDSGFYLCAWTFLRAGKETQYFGPGTRLLVL.

With regard to this clone: One end of the junction is discordant with germline, which a read error may explain. The rearrangement links TRBV6-5 to TRBJ2-7; 8 bases match TRBD1. Germline CDR1 MNHEY, CDR2 SVGAGI. CDR3 length: 15 residues. The CDR3, as DNA: TGTGTCAGCAGAGCCAGAGACAGGGGAGTGTACGAGCAGTACTTC. Its protein product is CVSRARDRGVYEQYF.

The chain joins TRBV2 to TRBJ1-1, with a weak D call TRBD1 (5 bases). CDR1 is SNHLY and CDR2 is FYNNEI in the germline V gene. This CDR3 contains 13 residues. V was pared by 7 bases and J by 1 base, with 10 bases between. The CDR3 is CASKGSWNTEAFF. In DNA, the CDR3 is TGTGCCAGCAAGGGGTCTTGGAACACTGAAGCTTTCTTT.

The chain combines TRBV5-6 with TRBJ1-2; 11 bases align to TRBD1. The V and J ends lost 3 bases and 8 bases, in that order; junction bases with no gene match: 6. There are 14 residues in the CDR3. From germline, CDR1 is SGHDT and CDR2 YYEEEE. The CDR3 nucleotides read TGTGCCAGCAGCTCGGACAGGGGGCAATGGGGCTACACCTTC. It yields the protein CASSSDRGQWGYTF.

CDR3 protein: CASSIRTSGNYNEQFF. The CDR3 DNA follows: TGTGCCAGTAGTATAAGGACTAGCGGGAATTACAATGAGCAGTTCTTC. The chain uses TRBV19 and TRBJ2-1; 12 nucleotides line up with TRBD2. Germline CDR1 reads LNHDA; CDR2 reads SQIVND (reference sequence). V shed 2 bases and J 4 bases; nucleotides not matched to a gene: 3. The CDR3 extends over 16 amino acids.

The rearrangement links TRBV7-3 to TRBJ2-3; possibly TRBD2 for D (5 bases). Looked up from germline, CDR1 is SGHTA and CDR2 is FQGTGA. The germline V and J ends were trimmed by 2 bases and 0 bases, with 15 bases remaining between them. The CDR3 is 17 residues long. The CDR3 sequence is CASSLFGGAGSTDTQYF. The CDR3 coding sequence is TGTGCCAGCAGCTTATTCGGTGGTGCGGGTAGCACAGATACGCAGTATTTT.

This chain joins TRBV10-2 and TRBJ2-3; TRBD2 agrees at 10 bases. Germline V lookup: CDR1 WSHSY, CDR2 SAAADI. The CDR3 is made up of 18 amino acids. After removal of 6 bases from V and 3 bases from J, the junction contained 15 bases not matched to a gene. CDR3 loop: CASRPRPGLAGETDTQYF. The CDR3 DNA is TGCGCCAGCAGGCCCCGTCCGGGGCTAGCGGGGGAGACAGATACGCAGTATTTT.

The chain couples TRBV9 to TRBJ2-5; TRBD2 matches at 13 bases. There are 16 residues in the CDR3. The V gene's germline CDR1 is SGDLS and CDR2 YYNGEE. V shed 3 bases and J 5 bases; nucleotides not matched to a gene: 7. The CDR3 reads CASSDSGTSGIETQYF. The CDR3 DNA sequence: TGTGCCAGCAGCGATTCCGGGACTAGCGGGATTGAGACCCAGTACTTC. The full variable domain, its missing parts supplied by reference TRBV9 and TRBJ2-5, is DSGVTQTPKHLITATGQRVTLRCSPRSGDLSVYWYQQSLDQGLQFLIQYYNGEERAKGNILERFSAQQFPDLHSELNLSSLELGDSALYFCASSDSGTSGIETQYFGPGTRLLVL.

The J gene is TRBJ2-3, the V gene TRBV4-1; 9 nucleotides match TRBD2. There are 16 residues in the CDR3. J gave up 3 bases and V 3 bases, and 7 bases lay outside the gene matches. CDR1 is MGHRA and CDR2 is YSYEKL in the germline V gene. Here the CDR3 DNA reads TGCGCCAGCAGCCACACCGGGACTAGCAAAACAGATACGCAGTATTTT. Protein: CASSHTGTSKTDTQYF.

The rearrangement links TRBV5-1 to TRBJ2-1, with 11 bases fitting TRBD2. The junction had 3 bases not matched to a gene; V was cut back by 1 base and J by 6 bases. This CDR3 is built from 15 residues. Germline-derived CDR1 and CDR2 are SGHRS and YFSETQ. As DNA, the CDR3 is TGCGCCAGCAGCTTGCCCGGGACTAGCGGCAATGAGCAGTTCTTC. This sequence encodes CASSLPGTSGNEQFF.

The chain is built from TRBV29-1 and TRBJ1-2; D may be TRBD1 (6 bases). This CDR3 contains 13 residues. Trimming pared 3 bases from V and 8 bases from J, leaving 16 bases between. Germline V gene data show CDR1 as SQVTM and CDR2 as ANQGSEA. In nucleotides, the CDR3 is TGCAGCGTTGAGGACGTGGGGGCGCGAGGCTACACCTTC. As protein: CSVEDVGARGYTF.

The rearrangement uses TRBV7-3 and TRBJ2-1; possible D gene TRBD1, 5 bases. Germline V CDR1 and CDR2: SGHTA, FQGTGA. The V gene lost 5 bases and the J gene lost 12 bases, with 17 bases spanning the gap. The CDR3 contains 13 residues. CDR3 DNA: TGTGCCAGCAGCCCTGGGGCCTTCACAGGGCAGTTCTTC. Amino acids: CASSPGAFTGQFF. The complete variable domain, with remaining parts taken from reference TRBV7-3 and TRBJ2-1, reads GAGVSQTPSNKVTEKGKYVELRCDPISGHTALYWYRQSLGQGPEFLIYFQGTGAADDSGLPNDRFFAVRPEGSVSTLKIQRTERGDSAVYLCASSPGAFTGQFFGPGTRLTVL.

The chain couples TRBV28 to TRBJ2-1; TRBD2 matches at 10 bases. CDR3 size: 15 residues. Germline CDR1 is MDHEN and CDR2 is SYDVKM. Trimming cost V 1 base and J 5 bases; bases outside gene matches: 2. CDR3 residues: CASSLSLAGDNEQFF. CDR3 DNA sequence: TGTGCCAGCAGTTTATCCCTAGCGGGGGACAATGAGCAGTTCTTC.

The table lists this clone with a count of one. In nucleotides, the CDR3 is TGTGCCAGCAGTGAGCGGGGACTAGCGGGAGGCCTTGAGACCCAGTACTTC. Its translation is CASSERGLAGGLETQYF. The chain employs TRBV25-1 and TRBJ2-5; 15 nucleotides agree with TRBD2. CDR1 is MGHDK and CDR2 is SYGVNS in the germline V gene. J was trimmed by 5 bases and V by 3 bases; bases with no gene match: 7. The CDR3 spans 17 residues.

The chain is built from TRBV7-9 and TRBJ2-1; D unresolved. This CDR3 spans 12 amino acids. Deletions cut 11 bases from V and 6 bases from J, with 14 bases between. Germline CDR1 SEHNR, CDR2 FQNEAQ (reference sequence). This CDR3 reads CALSGPTNEQFF. The CDR3 bases are TGTGCCCTTAGTGGGCCCACCAATGAGCAGTTCTTC.

The chain joins TRBV13 to TRBJ1-2, with D uncertain. In germline, CDR1 is PRHDT, CDR2 FYEKMQ (reference sequence). The CDR3 length is 15 residues. The V and J ends lost 5 bases and 0 bases respectively, with 13 bases between them. The CDR3 DNA sequence: TGTGCCAGCAGCCTAAGACAAGTTCCTAACTATGGCTACACCTTC. It encodes CASSLRQVPNYGYTF.

V is TRBV14 and J is TRBJ1-2, with a tentative D call TRBD1 (5 bases). The V end was cut by 1 base, the J end by 14 bases, with 14 bases between. This CDR3 is built from 12 residues. The germline V gene has CDR1 SGHDN and CDR2 FVKESK. CDR3: CASSQVEGTRTF. CDR3 sequence (DNA): TGTGCCAGCAGCCAAGTGGAGGGGACGCGGACCTTC.

This chain connects TRBV28 to TRBJ2-1; TRBD2 matches at 10 bases. Trimming removed 4 bases from V and 1 base from J; junction bases left unmatched: 4. CDR1 MDHEN and CDR2 SYDVKM come from the germline V gene. This CDR3 region has 16 residues. The CDR3: CASSSPTSGSYNEQFF. The DNA of the CDR3 is TGTGCCAGCAGTTCGCCGACTAGCGGGTCCTACAATGAGCAGTTCTTC.

This clone has only a few counts. This chain links TRBV6-5 with TRBJ1-1; D may be TRBD1 (5 bases). The CDR3 length is 15 residues. CDR1 and CDR2 from the germline V gene are MNHEY and SVGAGI. Trimming took off 0 bases at V and 2 bases at J, with 10 bases between the two ends. CDR3 residues: CASSYSPGINTEAFF. CDR3 sequence (DNA): TGTGCCAGCAGTTACTCGCCAGGGATTAACACTGAAGCTTTCTTT.